A single sample gave rise to the 5 T cell receptor beta chains below, sequenced in a study of shared T cell receptors in the human thymus. Here immunoSEQ multiplex PCR was the method, and the copy in TCRdb shows in-frame clones only, minus some. The sample shows approximately 730,000 clones, 80% to 90% of them seen only once. This same sample was also part of a study on human thymus T cells.

Sequencing input: thymocytes. All receptors derive from a girl less than two years old with a congenital heart defect.

The chain recombines TRBV18 with TRBJ1-5; D is possibly TRBD1 (5 bases). CDR1 and CDR2 (germline): KGHSH, LQKENI. This CDR3 spans 15 amino acids. Trimming removed 0 bases from V and 7 bases from J, with 13 bases in between. CDR3 region: CASSPPGDYSQPQHF. The CDR3 nucleotides are TGTGCCAGCTCACCACCGGGGGACTATAGCCAGCCCCAGCATTTT.

This chain links TRBV4-1 with TRBJ1-2; no clear D. The CDR3 covers 16 residues. Germline V gene data show CDR1 as MGHRA and CDR2 as YSYEKL. Between the trimmed V and J ends, which lost 1 base and 5 bases, there was a span of 17 bases. The CDR3 nucleotides read TGCGCCAGCAGCCAAGTTGGCGGTCGACGTCCGTATGGCTACACCTTC. Amino acid sequence: CASSQVGGRRPYGYTF.

The rearrangement links TRBV6-5 to TRBJ1-6, with D hard to call. With 6 bases removed from V and 7 bases from J, the gap between germline ends came to 13 bases. The CDR3 is made up of 14 amino acids. The germline CDR1 and CDR2 sequences are MNHEY and SVGAGI. As DNA, the CDR3 is TGTGCCAGCAGAAGGGCGGGCCAAAATTCACCCCTCCACTTT. Its translation: CASRRAGQNSPLHF.

The chain couples TRBV21-1 to TRBJ1-2; the D segment call TRBD1 is taken from the table without a DNA check. TRBV21-1 is termed a pseudogene. This CDR3 spans 15 amino acids. The CDR3 protein is CASSKGRQGNYGYTF. CDR3 nucleotides: TGTGCCAGCAGCAAAGGCCGACAGGGGAACTATGGCTACACCTTC.

In this sample, this clone turned up once. This same CDR3 is encoded by further DNA sequences in the sample. V and J are TRBV6-5 and TRBJ2-7; 7 bases are a match to TRBD1. This CDR3 is 14 amino acids long. CDR1 and CDR2 from the germline V gene are MNHEY and SVGAGI. With V trimmed by 5 bases and J by 0 bases, 4 bases remained unmatched. The CDR3 region is CASSSRDSSYEQYF. The CDR3 nucleotides are TGTGCCAGCAGTAGCCGGGACAGCTCCTACGAGCAGTACTTC.